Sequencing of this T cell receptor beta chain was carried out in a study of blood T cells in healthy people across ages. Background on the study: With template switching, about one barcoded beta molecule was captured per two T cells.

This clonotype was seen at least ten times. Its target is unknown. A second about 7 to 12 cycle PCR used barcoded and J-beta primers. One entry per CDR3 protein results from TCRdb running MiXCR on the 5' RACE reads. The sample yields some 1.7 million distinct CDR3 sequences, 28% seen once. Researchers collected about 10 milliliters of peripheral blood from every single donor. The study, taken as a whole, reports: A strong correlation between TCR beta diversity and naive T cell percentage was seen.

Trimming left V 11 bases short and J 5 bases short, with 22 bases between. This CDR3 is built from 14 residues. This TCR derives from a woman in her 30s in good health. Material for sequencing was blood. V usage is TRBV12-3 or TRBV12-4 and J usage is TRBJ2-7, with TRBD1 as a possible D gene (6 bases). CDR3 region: CAVTVKSGDNEQYF. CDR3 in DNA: TGTGCCGTCACAGTTAAGTCAGGGGATAACGAGCAGTACTTC.